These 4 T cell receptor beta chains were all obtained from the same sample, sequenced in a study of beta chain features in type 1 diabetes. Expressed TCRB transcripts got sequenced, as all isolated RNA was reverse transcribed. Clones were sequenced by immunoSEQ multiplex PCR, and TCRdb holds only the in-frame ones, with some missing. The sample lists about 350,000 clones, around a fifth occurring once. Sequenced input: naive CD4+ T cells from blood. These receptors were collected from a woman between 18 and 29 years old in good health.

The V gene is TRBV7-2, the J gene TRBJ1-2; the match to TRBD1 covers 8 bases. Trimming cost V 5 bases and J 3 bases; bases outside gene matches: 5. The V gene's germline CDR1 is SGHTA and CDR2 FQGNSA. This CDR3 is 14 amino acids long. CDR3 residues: CASSRGQGDYGYTF. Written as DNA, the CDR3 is TGTGCCAGCAGCCGCGGACAGGGAGACTATGGCTACACCTTC.

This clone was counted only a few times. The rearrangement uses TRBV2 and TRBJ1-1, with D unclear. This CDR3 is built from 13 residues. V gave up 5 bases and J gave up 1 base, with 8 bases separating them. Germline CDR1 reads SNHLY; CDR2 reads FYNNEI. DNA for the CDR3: TGTGCCAGCAGTCAGGAGGGGAACACTGAAGCTTTCTTT. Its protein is CASSQEGNTEAFF.

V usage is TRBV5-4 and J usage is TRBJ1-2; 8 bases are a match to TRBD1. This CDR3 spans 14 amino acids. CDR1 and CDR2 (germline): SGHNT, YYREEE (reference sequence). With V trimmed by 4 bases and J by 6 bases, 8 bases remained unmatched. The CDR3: CASSTPRQGNGYTF. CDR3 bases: TGTGCCAGCAGCACCCCTCGACAGGGGAATGGCTACACCTTC. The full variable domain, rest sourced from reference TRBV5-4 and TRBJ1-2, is ETGVTQSPTHLIKTRGQQVTLRCSSQSGHNTVSWYQQALGQGPQFIFQYYREEENGRGNFPPRFSGLQFPNYSSELNVNALELDDSALYLCASSTPRQGNGYTFGSGTRLTVV.

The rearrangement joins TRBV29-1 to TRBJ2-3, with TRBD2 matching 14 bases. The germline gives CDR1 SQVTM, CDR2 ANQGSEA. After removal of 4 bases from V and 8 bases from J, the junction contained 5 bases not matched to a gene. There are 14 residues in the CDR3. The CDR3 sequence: CSVGGLAGGPTQYF. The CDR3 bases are TGCAGCGTTGGCGGACTAGCGGGGGGACCTACGCAGTATTTT.